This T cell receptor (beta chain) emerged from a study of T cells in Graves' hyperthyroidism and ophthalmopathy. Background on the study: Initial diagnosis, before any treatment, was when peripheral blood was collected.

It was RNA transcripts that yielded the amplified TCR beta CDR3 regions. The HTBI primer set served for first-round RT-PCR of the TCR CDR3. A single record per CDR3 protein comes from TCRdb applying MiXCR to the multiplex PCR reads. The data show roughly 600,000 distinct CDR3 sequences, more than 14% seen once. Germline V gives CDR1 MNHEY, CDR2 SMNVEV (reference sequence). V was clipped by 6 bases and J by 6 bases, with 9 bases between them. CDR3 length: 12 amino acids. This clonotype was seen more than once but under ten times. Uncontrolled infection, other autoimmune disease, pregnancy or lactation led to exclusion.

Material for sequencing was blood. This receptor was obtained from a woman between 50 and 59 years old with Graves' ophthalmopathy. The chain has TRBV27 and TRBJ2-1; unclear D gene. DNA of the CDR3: TGTGCCAGCAGCCCTCACCCCAATGAGCAGTTCTTC. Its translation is CASSPHPNEQFF.